This is a list of T cell receptor beta chains from one sample in a study of T cell repertoires in cytomegalovirus infection. TCRdb analysed the reads with MiXCR anew, one entry per CDR3 protein. The data contain around 180,000 distinct CDR3 sequences, approximately 19% of them seen just once; the ten biggest clones take up 2.9%. Source material: PBMCs. Every receptor here comes from a human donor in good health (CMV status not recorded). Some clones in this sample may be carry-over from other donors' samples. CDR3s include the opening cysteine and the closing phenylalanine or tryptophan. The D gene is left open where the match is weak. Expanded clones are given a class, and other clones once, few, many or no size at all.

abundance	j_gene	d_gene	v_gene	CDR3nt	CDR3aa
many	TRBJ1-5	-	TRBV14	TGTGCCAGCAGTCTACCAGGGCGTAATCAGCCCCAGCATTTT	CASSLPGRNQPQHF
-	TRBJ2-2	-	TRBV27	TGTGCCACCCGGTGGGGCGGGACCGGGGAGCTGTTTTTT	CATRWGGTGELFF
few	TRBJ1-1	TRBD1	TRBV5-1	TGCGCCAGCAGCCCCGGACAGGAGAACACTGAAGCTTTCTTT	CASSPGQENTEAFF
-	TRBJ2-1	-	TRBV4-1	TGCGCCAGCAGCCCCCTTAACAGGGAAAATGAGCAGTTCTTC	CASSPLNRENEQFF
-	TRBJ1-2	-	TRBV6-1	TGTGCCAGCAGTGAAAGATGGGCAGGCGATGGCTACACCTTC	CASSERWAGDGYTF
once	TRBJ2-3	-	TRBV5-1	TGCGCCAGCAGCCCGGATCCGGGACGCGGCACAGATACGCAGTATTTT	CASSPDPGRGTDTQYF
-	TRBJ2-5	-	TRBV9	TGTGCCAGCAGCGCCGGCCCGGGGGTTGAGACCCAGTACTTC	CASSAGPGVETQYF
few	TRBJ1-1	TRBD1	TRBV4-2	TGTGCCAGCAGGCAAAGAGGGACAGGGGGCGTCCAAGGTGAAGCTTTCTTT	CASRQRGTGGVQGEAFF
once	TRBJ1-2	TRBD1	TRBV27	TGTGCCAGCAGTTTACAGGGGGCTAACTATGGCAACACCTTC	CASSLQGANYGNTF
few	TRBJ2-1	TRBD2	TRBV12-3/TRBV12-4	TGTGCCAGCAGTTTCGGGAGCGGGAGGGTACAGGACCAGTTCTTC	CASSFGSGRVQDQFF
-	TRBJ1-1	-	TRBV20-1	TGCAGTGCTAGGATAACGCGTGGCGGGGGCACTGAAGCTTTCTTT	CSARITRGGGTEAFF
-	TRBJ2-7	-	TRBV5-6	TGTGCCAGCAGCTTGGGACAATCCCCCTACGAGCAGTACTTC	CASSLGQSPYEQYF
few	TRBJ2-2	TRBD1	TRBV7-9	TGTGCCAGCAGCGCGAATGACAGGGGAAACACCGGGGAGCTGTTTTTT	CASSANDRGNTGELFF
many	TRBJ2-1	TRBD2	TRBV7-3	TGTGCCAGCAGCCCAATCTCTATGACTAGCGGGGGGAACAATGAGCAGTTCTTC	CASSPISMTSGGNNEQFF
many	TRBJ2-3	-	TRBV7-6	TGTGCCAGCAGCTTAGACGGGGCAGGGGGCACAGATACGCAGTATTTT	CASSLDGAGGTDTQYF
-	TRBJ2-7	-	TRBV6-2/TRBV6-3	TGTGCCAGCAGTTACGCTCAGGGCCTCGCCGAGCAGTACTTC	CASSYAQGLAEQYF
medium-sized	TRBJ2-1	TRBD2	TRBV7-9	TGTGCCAGCAGCTCGACTAGCGGGAGGGCCGGTGAGCAGTTCTTC	CASSSTSGRAGEQFF
few	TRBJ1-2	-	TRBV19	TGTGCCAGTAGTACCGGCAGGGACACCAGGAATGGCTACACCTTC	CASSTGRDTRNGYTF
-	TRBJ2-6	-	TRBV12-3/TRBV12-4	TGTGCCAGCAGCCGAGTCGGGGCCAACGTCCTGACTTTC	CASSRVGANVLTF
few	TRBJ2-6	-	TRBV6-5	TGTGCCAGCAGTAGGCCGTGGGGCAGCGGCTCTGGGGCCAACGTCCTGACTTTC	CASSRPWGSGSGANVLTF
once	TRBJ2-7	TRBD2	TRBV20-1	TGCAGTGCTACCAGGACGGGAGGGAATTCCTACGAGCAGTACTTC	CSATRTGGNSYEQYF
many	TRBJ2-1	TRBD2	TRBV14	TGTGCCAGCAGCCAAGTGGCGGGAGGACGCAATGAGCAGTTCTTC	CASSQVAGGRNEQFF
many	TRBJ2-1	-	TRBV11-3	TGTGCCAGCAATTCCCTAGGCAATGAGCAGTTCTTC	CASNSLGNEQFF
-	TRBJ2-4	TRBD1	TRBV4-2	TGTGCCAGCAGCCAAGATTCCTCCGGGACAGGGGCCAAAAACATTCAGTACTTC	CASSQDSSGTGAKNIQYF
-	TRBJ2-1	-	TRBV19	TGTGCCAGTAGTATTGGAGGTTACAATGAGCAGTTCTTC	CASSIGGYNEQFF
many	TRBJ1-1	-	TRBV12-3/TRBV12-4	TGTGCCAGCAGTTTGGGAAGGGATGAAGCTTTCTTT	CASSLGRDEAFF
-	TRBJ2-1	-	TRBV6-6	TGTGCCAGCAGTTTGACGGGTGGGCAGTTCTTC	CASSLTGGQFF
once	TRBJ2-7	-	TRBV15	TGTGCCACCAGCGCCCGAGGGGGTTACTACGAGCAGTACTTC	CATSARGGYYEQYF
-	TRBJ2-7	TRBD1	TRBV10-3	TGTGCCATCAGGGACAGGGGGCTCGACGAGCAGTACTTC	CAIRDRGLDEQYF
-	TRBJ2-1	TRBD2	TRBV15	TGTGCCACCAGCAGAGAAGGGCTAGCGGGAGGTGAGCAGTTCTTC	CATSREGLAGGEQFF
many	TRBJ2-7	TRBD2	TRBV7-2	TGTGCCAGCAGCTTCTCCGGGGGGAGCTCCTACGAGCAGTACTTC	CASSFSGGSSYEQYF
-	TRBJ1-1	-	TRBV28	TGTGCCAGCACCACTGGGGGAATGAACACTGAAGCTTTCTTT	CASTTGGMNTEAFF
many	TRBJ1-4	-	TRBV7-8	TGTGCCAGCAGCACTCGGGACGTTTTCTTTGCAACTAATGAAAAACTGTTTTTT	CASSTRDVFFATNEKLFF
-	TRBJ1-1	-	TRBV15	TGTGCCACCAGCAGGCGACAGGTTGAGGACACTGAAGCTTTCTTT	CATSRRQVEDTEAFF
many	TRBJ2-2	-	TRBV7-6	TGTGCCAGCAGCCACATGGGTGAGGACAAAAACACCGGGGAGCTGTTTTTT	CASSHMGEDKNTGELFF
-	TRBJ2-7	-	TRBV5-1	TGCGCCAGCAGCTTGGGGGGCGCTTCCAACGAGCAGTACTTC	CASSLGGASNEQYF
few	TRBJ1-1	-	TRBV7-2	TGTGCCAGCAGCTTATTAGGGGGGACCACTGAAGCTTTCTTT	CASSLLGGTTEAFF
many	TRBJ2-7	TRBD1	TRBV7-9	TGTGCCAGCAGCCCCCAGGGGACAGCCAACTCCTACGAGCAGTACTTC	CASSPQGTANSYEQYF
many	TRBJ2-1	-	TRBV7-2	TGTGCCAGCAGCTTAGAAGGCAGGGGAGGATACAATGAGCAGTTCTTC	CASSLEGRGGYNEQFF
few	TRBJ1-4	-	TRBV14	TGTGCCAGCAGTCCTCGTGGGGGGGGCGGTGAAAAACTGTTTTTT	CASSPRGGGGEKLFF
few	TRBJ2-5	-	TRBV10-3	TGTGCCATCAGAGGTGGGGTAGGGCGAACCCAAGAGACCCAGTACTTC	CAIRGGVGRTQETQYF
few	TRBJ1-5	-	TRBV10-3	TGTGCCATCAGCTTAAGCGGTAATCAGCCCCAGCATTTT	CAISLSGNQPQHF
many	TRBJ2-1	-	TRBV6-1	TGTGCCAGCAGTTTCGCCCCCGGCAATGAGCAGTTCTTC	CASSFAPGNEQFF
many	TRBJ1-1	-	TRBV29-1	TGCAGCGTCCCCCCGCCCGGACATATAAACACTGAAGCTTTCTTT	CSVPPPGHINTEAFF
few	TRBJ2-2	-	TRBV7-8	TGTGCCAGCAGGGCCGGGAGCGGGACCGGGGAGCTGTTTTTT	CASRAGSGTGELFF
many	TRBJ2-2	-	TRBV5-1	TGCGCCAGCAGCTCGAGGAGGGACAGAGGGACCGGGGAGCTGTTTTTT	CASSSRRDRGTGELFF
few	TRBJ2-6	-	TRBV19	TGTGCCAGCCAAAGTCAAGGGCCCGGGGCCAACGTCCTGACTTTC	CASQSQGPGANVLTF
few	TRBJ1-2	-	TRBV6-5	TGTGCCAGCAGCCGATCGACCTACTATGGCTACACCTTC	CASSRSTYYGYTF
many	TRBJ2-3	-	TRBV12-3/TRBV12-4	TGTGCCAGCAGTTTGGGGGGCGGAAGCACAGATACGCAGTATTTT	CASSLGGGSTDTQYF
-	TRBJ2-1	TRBD2	TRBV7-6	TGTGCCAGCAGCTTAGTACTAGCGGGAGAAACTGAGCAGTTCTTC	CASSLVLAGETEQFF
-	TRBJ2-5	-	TRBV6-1	TGTGCCATGTCGTTAGGGATTGGAGAGACCCAGTACTTC	CAMSLGIGETQYF
few	TRBJ1-5	-	TRBV12-3/TRBV12-4	TGTGCCAGCGATTTCCTCTTTAGGGGCAATCAGCCCCAGCATTTT	CASDFLFRGNQPQHF
-	TRBJ1-2	-	TRBV6-1	TGTGCCAGCAGTTCCCTGAGGCAGGGACACTATGGCTACACCTTC	CASSSLRQGHYGYTF
many	TRBJ2-5	-	TRBV7-8	TGTGCCAGCAGCCTCTGGGCGGAGACCCAGTACTTC	CASSLWAETQYF
few	TRBJ1-5	-	TRBV20-1	TGCAGTTACCAATTGGGTGGGAGCAATCAGCCCCAGCATTTT	CSYQLGGSNQPQHF